The 7 T cell receptor beta chains below were found in one sample sequenced in a study of blood T cells in healthy people across ages. Through a sample-barcoded 5' primer and a J-beta primer mix, a second PCR was run for about 6 to 12 cycles. TCRdb redid the calling of the 5' RACE reads with MiXCR, one entry per CDR3 protein. The table includes about 780,000 distinct CDR3 sequences, about 59% detected once. Sequenced sample: blood. These receptors were collected from a man younger than 45 in good health.

V gene TRBV3-1 combines with J gene TRBJ1-2, with D unresolved. The germline CDR1 and CDR2 sequences are LGHDT and YNNKEL (reference sequence). Trimming shortened V by 4 bases and J by 4 bases, and 19 bases separated the two germline ends. The CDR3 contains 16 residues. In DNA, the CDR3 is TGTGCCAGCAGCCGAGGGTGGGGTTCTCTTTCCTATGGCTACACCTTC. Its translation is CASSRGWGSLSYGYTF.

The genes are TRBV28 and TRBJ1-2; TRBD1 might be the D (6 bases). Germline V gene lookup returns CDR1 MDHEN and CDR2 SYDVKM. Trimming removed 2 bases from V and 7 bases from J, with 20 bases in between. The CDR3 contains 16 residues. The CDR3 here is CASSLPNEQGGGGYTF. Written as DNA, the CDR3 is TGTGCCAGCAGTTTACCCAACGAACAGGGCGGAGGTGGCTACACCTTC.

The gene calls are TRBV15 and TRBJ2-7; D not certain. The CDR3 spans 15 residues. Germline CDR1 and CDR2: LNHNV and YYDKDF (reference sequence). Between the trimmed V and J ends, which lost 0 bases and 6 bases, there was a span of 15 bases. CDR3 amino acids: CATSRDSYSSGEQYF. Written as DNA, the CDR3 is TGTGCCACCAGCAGAGATAGTTACTCGTCGGGCGAGCAGTACTTC.

The V gene is TRBV5-1, the J gene TRBJ2-7, with 8 bases identical to TRBD1. The CDR3 spans 17 residues. The V and J ends lost 5 bases and 7 bases, in that order; junction bases with no gene match: 20. Germline-derived CDR1 and CDR2 are SGHRS and YFSETQ. This CDR3 reads CASRPLYSGTGEGEQYF. The CDR3 DNA is TGCGCCAGCAGACCGTTATACTCCGGGACAGGAGAGGGGGAGCAGTACTTC.

The sample holds a few counts of this clonotype. The chain couples TRBV5-1 to TRBJ2-5; TRBD1 might be the D (6 bases). Gene TRBJ2-7 matches the end of the DNA better, so the J call may be wrong. The length of the CDR3 is 13 residues. Germline V gene data show CDR1 as SGHRS and CDR2 as YFSETQ. The CDR3 spells CASSLGGPNEQYF. The CDR3 DNA sequence: TGCGCCAGCAGCTTGGGGGGGCCGAACGAGCAGTACTTC.

Notes on this clonotype: The junction departs from the called germline gene at one end, perhaps through a read error. This sequence joins TRBV20-1 and TRBJ2-1; TRBD2 matches 14 bases. Germline loops: CDR1 DFQATT, CDR2 SNEGSKA (reference sequence). This CDR3 contains 16 residues. The CDR3 DNA follows: TGCGGTGCTGAGTTTGGGACTAGCGGGGGAGGCAATGAGCAGTTCTTC. Protein: CGAEFGTSGGGNEQFF.

The chain links TRBV14 to TRBJ1-1; TRBD1 matches at 8 bases. Germline V gene sequence: CDR1 SGHDN, CDR2 FVKESK. The length of the CDR3 is 12 residues. The V and J ends lost 3 bases and 8 bases, in that order; junction bases with no gene match: 2. CDR3 sequence: CASSQTGAEAFF. The CDR3 DNA reads as TGTGCCAGCAGCCAGACAGGGGCCGAAGCTTTCTTT.